Below, one T cell receptor beta chain is given with its context. Its specificity is not known. Here immunoSEQ multiplex PCR was the method, and the copy in TCRdb shows in-frame clones only, minus some. The sample includes about 96,000 clones, 84% of them seen just once. Germline V gene lookup returns CDR1 SGHRS and CDR2 YFSETQ. Between the trimmed V and J ends, which lost 0 bases and 7 bases, there was a span of 14 bases. The CDR3 is 15 residues long. The data were taken from a study of OX40 agonist ivuxolimab in advanced cancers. The study, taken as a whole, reports: Among the lowest peripheral clonal expansion occurred in 0.1-3.0 mg/kg partial responders.

The TCR originated in an adult with an advanced solid tumor such as melanoma, head and neck, liver or kidney cancer. Sequences were derived from CD4+ or CD8+ T cells sorted from blood, sampled in a trial of the OX40 agonist ivuxolimab. V and J are TRBV5-1 and TRBJ2-1, with D perhaps TRBD2 (5 bases). CDR3 sequence reads: CASSLGEHRGNEQFF. CDR3 coding DNA: TGCGCCAGCAGCTTGGGGGAGCACCGGGGAAATGAGCAGTTCTTC.